The sequence of this TCR beta chain was determined in a study of OX40 agonist ivuxolimab in advanced cancers. Study-level information: Intravenous ivuxolimab at 0.01 to 10 mg/kg was given to patients every 2 weeks.

This clone was seen at least ten times. Here immunoSEQ multiplex PCR was the method, and the copy in TCRdb shows in-frame clones only, minus some. The sample lists approximately 130,000 clones, about 92% seen once, with roughly 1% in the top ten. Trimming shortened V by 2 bases and J by 6 bases, and 10 bases separated the two germline ends. The germline gives CDR1 SGHVS, CDR2 FNYEAQ. The CDR3 covers 13 residues. Anyone with autoimmune disease history or systemic immunosuppression was excluded. This chain connects TRBV7-6 to TRBJ1-2, with a possible D match to TRBD1 (5 bases). The sequences come from CD4+ or CD8+ T cells sorted from blood, collected in a trial of the OX40 agonist ivuxolimab. The source of this sequence is an adult with an advanced solid tumor such as melanoma, head and neck, liver or kidney cancer. The CDR3 nucleotides are TGTGCCAGCAGCTTATCAGGGCGGGATGGCTACACCTTC. This sequence encodes CASSLSGRDGYTF.